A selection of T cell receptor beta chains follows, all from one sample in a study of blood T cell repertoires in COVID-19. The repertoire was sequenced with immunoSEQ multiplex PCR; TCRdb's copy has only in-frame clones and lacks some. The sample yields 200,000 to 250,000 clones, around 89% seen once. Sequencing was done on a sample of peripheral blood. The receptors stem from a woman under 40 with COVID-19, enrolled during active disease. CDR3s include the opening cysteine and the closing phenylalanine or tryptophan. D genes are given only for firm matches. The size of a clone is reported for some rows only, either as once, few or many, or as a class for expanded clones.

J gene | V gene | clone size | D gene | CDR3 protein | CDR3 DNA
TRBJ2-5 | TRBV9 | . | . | CASSVGLVQGAGETQYF | TGTGCCAGCAGCGTAGGACTGGTCCAAGGGGCGGGGGAGACCCAGTACTTC
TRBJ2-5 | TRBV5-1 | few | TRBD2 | CASSLTGLAGGRETQYF | TGCGCCAGCAGCTTGACAGGACTAGCGGGAGGTCGGGAGACCCAGTACTTC
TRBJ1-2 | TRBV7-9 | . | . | CASSLSTMSGYTF | TGTGCCAGCAGCTTATCCACAATGTCGGGCTACACCTTC
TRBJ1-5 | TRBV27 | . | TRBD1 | CASSHDRASGNQPQHF | TGTGCCAGCAGTCACGACAGGGCTTCGGGCAATCAGCCCCAGCATTTT
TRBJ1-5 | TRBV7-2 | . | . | CASSSWGRQPQHF | TGTGCCAGCAGCTCTTGGGGGCGCCAGCCCCAGCATTTT
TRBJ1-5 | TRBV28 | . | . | CASSRYQPQHF | TGTGCCAGCAGTCGTTATCAGCCCCAGCATTTT
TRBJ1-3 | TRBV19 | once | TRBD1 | CASSTTGTVSGNTIYF | TGTGCCAGTAGTACCACCGGGACAGTCTCTGGAAACACCATATATTTT
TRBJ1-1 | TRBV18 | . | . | CASSLHAENTEAFF | TGTGCCAGCTCACTCCATGCAGAAAACACTGAAGCTTTCTTT
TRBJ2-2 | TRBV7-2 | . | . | CASSLEQLLNTGELFF | TGTGCCAGCAGCTTAGAACAACTACTGAACACCGGGGAGCTGTTTTTT
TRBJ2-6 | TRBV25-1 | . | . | CASSEDTGSSGANVLTF | TGTGCCAGCAGTGAAGATACAGGCTCCTCTGGGGCCAACGTCCTGACTTTC
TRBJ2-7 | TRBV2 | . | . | CASSEAARGDEQYF | TGTGCCAGCAGTGAAGCGGCCAGGGGAGACGAGCAGTACTTC
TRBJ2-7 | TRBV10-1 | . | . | CASSDGQTHEQYF | TGCGCCAGCAGTGATGGGCAGACCCACGAGCAGTACTTC
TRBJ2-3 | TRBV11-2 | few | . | CASSLAQGVDTQYF | TGTGCCAGCAGCTTAGCACAGGGAGTAGATACGCAGTATTTT
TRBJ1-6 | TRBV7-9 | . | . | CASSSGGGSDLNSPLHF | TGTGCCAGCAGCTCTGGCGGTGGCAGCGACCTTAATTCACCCCTCCACTTT
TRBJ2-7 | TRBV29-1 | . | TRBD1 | CSVETRDRVDEQYF | TGCAGCGTTGAAACTCGGGACAGGGTCGACGAGCAGTACTTC
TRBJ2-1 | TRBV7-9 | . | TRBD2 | CASSLAGLGPPKQFF | TGTGCCAGCAGCTTAGCGGGACTAGGCCCCCCCAAGCAGTTCTTC
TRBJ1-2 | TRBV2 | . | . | CASRPDGQPNYGYTF | TGTGCCAGCAGACCAGACGGACAGCCTAACTATGGCTACACCTTC
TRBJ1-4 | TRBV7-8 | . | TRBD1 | CASSRYSGTVFF | TGTGCCAGCAGCCGATATTCCGGGACAGTGTTTTTT
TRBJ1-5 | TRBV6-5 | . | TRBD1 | CASRRQGGSNQPQHF | TGTGCCAGCAGAAGACAGGGGGGGAGCAATCAGCCCCAGCATTTT
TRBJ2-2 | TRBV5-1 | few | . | CASRPRQDTGELFF | TGCGCCAGCAGACCCCGACAGGACACCGGGGAGCTGTTTTTT
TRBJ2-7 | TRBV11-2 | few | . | CASSLDGGYSEQYF | TGTGCCAGCAGCTTAGATGGAGGGTACAGCGAGCAGTACTTC
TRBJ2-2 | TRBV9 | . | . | CASSSRLGGTGELFF | TGTGCCAGCAGCTCACGACTGGGCGGGACCGGGGAGCTGTTTTTT
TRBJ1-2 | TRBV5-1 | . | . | CASSVQGNYGYTF | TGCGCCAGCAGCGTGCAGGGGAACTATGGCTACACCTTC
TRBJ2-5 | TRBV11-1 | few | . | CASSPYLGQGEETQYF | TGTGCCAGCAGCCCCTACCTTGGGCAGGGTGAGGAGACCCAGTACTTC
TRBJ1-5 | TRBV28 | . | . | CASSLFSGEGNQPQHF | TGTGCCAGCAGTTTATTTTCCGGGGAGGGCAATCAGCCCCAGCATTTT
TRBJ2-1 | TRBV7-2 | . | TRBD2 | CASSATSGRANEQFF | TGTGCCAGCAGCGCGACTAGCGGGAGGGCCAATGAGCAGTTCTTC